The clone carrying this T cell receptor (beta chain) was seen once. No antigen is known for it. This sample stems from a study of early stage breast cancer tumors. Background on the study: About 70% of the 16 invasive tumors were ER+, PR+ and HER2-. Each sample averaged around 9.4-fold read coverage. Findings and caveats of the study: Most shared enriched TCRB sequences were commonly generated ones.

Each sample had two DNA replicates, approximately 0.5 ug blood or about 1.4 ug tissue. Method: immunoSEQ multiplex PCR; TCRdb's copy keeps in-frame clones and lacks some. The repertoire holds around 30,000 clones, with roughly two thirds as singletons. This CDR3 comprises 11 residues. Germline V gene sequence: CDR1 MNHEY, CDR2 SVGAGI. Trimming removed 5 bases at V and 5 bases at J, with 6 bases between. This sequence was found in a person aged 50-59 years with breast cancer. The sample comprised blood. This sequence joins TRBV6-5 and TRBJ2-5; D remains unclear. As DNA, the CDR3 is TGTGCCAGCAGTACGGGTGAGACCCAGTACTTC. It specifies CASSTGETQYF.